This T cell receptor beta chain came from a study of CD8 T cells in Susac syndrome. Random hexamers were used to reverse transcribe roughly 0.45 to 1 ug of RNA. By means of immunoSEQ multiplex PCR, TCR beta CDR3 spanning 54 Vbeta and 13 Jbeta underwent amplification. TCRdb used MiXCR to reprocess the immunoSEQ multiplex PCR reads, holding one entry per CDR3 protein. The data contain 300,000 to 350,000 distinct CDR3 sequences, about 90% of them seen just once; the ten biggest clones take up more than 0.06%. The authors carried out high-throughput sequencing of TCR beta. They applied it to CD8+ and CD4+ T cells obtained from blood. Concerning this clonotype: Its antigen is unidentified.

General observations from the study: The authors acknowledged that the study's TCR sequencing and HLA analysis involved relatively few individuals.

Germline-derived CDR1 and CDR2 are SNHLY and FYNNEI. The CDR3 consists of 18 residues. The V end was cut by 4 bases, the J end by 1 base, with 23 bases between. Sequencing was performed on CD4+ T cells from PBMCs. The sequence was collected from a human donor with multiple sclerosis. The chain links TRBV2 to TRBJ2-7; tentatively, D is TRBD2 (6 bases). The CDR3 DNA follows: TGTGCCAGCAGTGGAGACAGCGCCAGGCTAGGGACTTCCTACGAGCAGTACTTC. Its translation is CASSGDSARLGTSYEQYF.